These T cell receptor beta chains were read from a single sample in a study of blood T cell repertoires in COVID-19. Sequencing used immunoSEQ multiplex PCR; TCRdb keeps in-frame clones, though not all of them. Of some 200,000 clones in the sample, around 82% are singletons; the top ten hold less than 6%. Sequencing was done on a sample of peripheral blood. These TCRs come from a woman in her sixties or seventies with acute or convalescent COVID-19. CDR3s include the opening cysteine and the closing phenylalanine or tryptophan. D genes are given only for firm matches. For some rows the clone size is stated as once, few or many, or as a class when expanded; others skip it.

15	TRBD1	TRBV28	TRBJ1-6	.	TGTGCCAGCAGTGGATGGGACAGGGTAAATTCACCCCTCCACTTT	CASSGWDRVNSPLHF
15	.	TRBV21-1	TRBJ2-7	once	TGTGCCAGCAGCGGCCGCCAGCGTAAAAATTACGAGCAGTACTTC	CASSGRQRKNYEQYF
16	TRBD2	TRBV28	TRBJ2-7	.	TGTGCCAGCAGTTTATATATAGCGGGAGTAAGATACGAGCAGTACTTC	CASSLYIAGVRYEQYF
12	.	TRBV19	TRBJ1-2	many	TGTGCCAGTAGTCGGGGGTTCTATGGCTACACCTTC	CASSRGFYGYTF
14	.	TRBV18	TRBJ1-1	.	TGTGCCAGCTCACCACCGTCTCGTAACACTGAAGCTTTCTTT	CASSPPSRNTEAFF
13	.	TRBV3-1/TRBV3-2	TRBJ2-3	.	TGTGCCAGCAGCCAAGATAGAAGTACGGCGCAGTATTTT	CASSQDRSTAQYF
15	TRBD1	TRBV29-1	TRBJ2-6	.	TGCAGCGTTGGACAGGGGGCCTCTGGGGCCAACGTCCTGACTTTC	CSVGQGASGANVLTF
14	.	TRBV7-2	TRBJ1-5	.	TGTGCCAGCAGCTCTCCCCCGAGCAATCAGCCCCAGCATTTT	CASSSPPSNQPQHF
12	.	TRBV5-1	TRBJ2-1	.	TGCGCCAGCAGCTTGCCGGACAATGAGCAGTTCTTC	CASSLPDNEQFF
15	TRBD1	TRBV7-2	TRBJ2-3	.	TGTGCCAGCAGCCCAGGACAGGGTGGCACAGATACGCAGTATTTT	CASSPGQGGTDTQYF
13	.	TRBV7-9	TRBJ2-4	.	TGTGCCAGCAGCTCGGACGGGATCGGCATTCAGTACTTC	CASSSDGIGIQYF
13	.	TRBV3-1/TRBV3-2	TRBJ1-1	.	TGTGCCAGCAGCCAAGGGTCTCTAGGTGAAGCTTTCTTT	CASSQGSLGEAFF
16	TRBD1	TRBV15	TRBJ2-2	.	TGTGCCACCAGCAGACCAGGACAGGGCTCGGCCGGGGAGCTGTTTTTT	CATSRPGQGSAGELFF
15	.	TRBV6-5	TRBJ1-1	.	TGTGCCAGCAGTCCCAACCTATTCACGAACACTGAAGCTTTCTTT	CASSPNLFTNTEAFF
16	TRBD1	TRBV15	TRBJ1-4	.	TGTGCCACCAGCAGAGATATCAACAGGGGTAATGAAAAACTGTTTTTT	CATSRDINRGNEKLFF
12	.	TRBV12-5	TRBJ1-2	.	TGTGCTAGTGGTTTGGTACGAGGGGGCTACACCTTC	CASGLVRGGYTF
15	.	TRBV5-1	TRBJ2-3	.	TGCGCCAGCAGCTTCGACAGCCCCAGCACAGATACGCAGTATTTT	CASSFDSPSTDTQYF
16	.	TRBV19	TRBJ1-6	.	TGTGCCAGTAGTATTGTCAGGGATCCCTATAATTCACCCCTCCACTTT	CASSIVRDPYNSPLHF
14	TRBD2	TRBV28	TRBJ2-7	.	TGTGCCAGCAGTTTAGCGGGAGGGGCCTACGAGCAGTACTTC	CASSLAGGAYEQYF
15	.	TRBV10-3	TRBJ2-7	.	TGTGCCATCAATTCCTTAGCAGGACTCCAATACGAGCAGTACTTC	CAINSLAGLQYEQYF
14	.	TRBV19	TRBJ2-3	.	TGTGCCAGTAGTCCTATGATTTCCACAGATACGCAGTATTTT	CASSPMISTDTQYF
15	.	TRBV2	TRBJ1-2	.	TGTGCCAGCAGTGAAGCGTCCAGCGATAACTATGGCTACACCTTC	CASSEASSDNYGYTF
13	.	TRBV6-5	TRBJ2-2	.	TGTGCCAGCAGTAATGAGGGGGCCGGGGAGCTGTTTTTT	CASSNEGAGELFF
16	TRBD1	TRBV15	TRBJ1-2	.	TGTGCCACCAGCCCTGGGACAGGGGGCGCATCTGGTGGCTACACCTTC	CATSPGTGGASGGYTF
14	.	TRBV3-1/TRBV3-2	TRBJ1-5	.	TGTGCCAGCAGCCAGGGGGGGGCTGGGCAGCCCCAGCATTTT	CASSQGGAGQPQHF
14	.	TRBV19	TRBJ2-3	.	TGTGCCAGTAGTATTGAAGGACAGACAGATACGCAGTATTTT	CASSIEGQTDTQYF
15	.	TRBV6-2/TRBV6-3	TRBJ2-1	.	TGTGCCAGCAGCAATAAAGGGGTCCCCTACAATGAGCAGTTCTTC	CASSNKGVPYNEQFF
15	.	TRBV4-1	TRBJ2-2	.	TGCGCCAGCAGCCAAAGGGGCCCAAACACCGGGGAGCTGTTTTTT	CASSQRGPNTGELFF
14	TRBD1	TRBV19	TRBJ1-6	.	TGTGCCAGTAGCCGGGACAGGATATCTTCACCCCTCCACTTT	CASSRDRISSPLHF
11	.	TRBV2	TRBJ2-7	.	TGTGCCAGCAGGCTAGGCGGCGAGCAGTACTTC	CASRLGGEQYF
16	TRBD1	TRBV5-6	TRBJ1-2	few	TGTGCCAGCAGCCTCAGACAGGGGGCCTTGTCTATGGGCTACACCTTC	CASSLRQGALSMGYTF
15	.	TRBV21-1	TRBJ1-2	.	TGTGCCAGCAGCAAACCGGGACAGGGGCCCTATGGCTACACCTTC	CASSKPGQGPYGYTF
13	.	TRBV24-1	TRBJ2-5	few	TGTGCCACCCGCCCCGGTGATGAAGAGACCCAGTACTTC	CATRPGDEETQYF
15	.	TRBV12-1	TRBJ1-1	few	TGTGCCAGCAGCTTGGACAGGCCTTTGAACACTGAAGCTTTCTTT	CASSLDRPLNTEAFF
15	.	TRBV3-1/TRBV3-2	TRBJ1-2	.	TGTGCCAGCAGCCTAGAAACGGGAGATAACTATGGCTACACCTTC	CASSLETGDNYGYTF
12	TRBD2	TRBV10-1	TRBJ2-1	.	TGCGCCAGCAGTATAGCGGGAGGGCAGGAGTTCTTC	CASSIAGGQEFF